Each of the 16 T cell receptor beta chains below was sequenced from the same sample in a study of pediatric ulcerative colitis. Method: immunoSEQ multiplex PCR; TCRdb's copy keeps in-frame clones and lacks some. The table lists around 13,000 clones, 60% to 80% of them singletons. One to two pinch biopsies were taken from the rectum during colonoscopy. The sequenced sample consisted of gut tissue. The receptors come from a boy aged 5-17 years who was a control in a study of pediatric ulcerative colitis.

The CDR3 spells CASLQETGNQPQHF. The CDR3 coding sequence is TGTGCCAGCCTACAGGAAACGGGCAATCAGCCCCAGCATTTT. The gene calls are TRBV6-1 and TRBJ1-5, with a weak D call TRBD1 (5 bases). The CDR3 runs 14 residues. V lost 8 bases, J lost 2 bases, and 13 bases lay in between. Germline values: CDR1 MNHNS, CDR2 SASEGT.

The chain recombines TRBV7-2 with TRBJ2-3, with 8 bases fitting TRBD1. CDR3 size: 14 residues. After removal of 6 bases from V and 4 bases from J, the junction contained 6 bases not matched to a gene. Germline V CDR1 and CDR2: SGHTA, FQGNSA. CDR3 DNA sequence: TGTGCCAGCAGTTTTGGGACAGGACCAGATACGCAGTATTTT. Translation: CASSFGTGPDTQYF. The whole variable domain, remainder taken from reference TRBV7-2 and TRBJ2-3, is GAGVSQSPSNKVTEKGKDVELRCDPISGHTALYWYRQSLGQGLEFLIYFQGNSAPDKSGLPSDRFSAERTGGSVSTLTIQRTQQEDSAVYLCASSFGTGPDTQYFGPGTRLTVL.

Worth noting for this clone: Other DNA variants within this sample encode the same CDR3. The rearrangement uses TRBV18 and TRBJ2-5; D uncertain. Germline loops: CDR1 KGHSH, CDR2 LQKENI. V lost 0 bases and J lost 1, with 6 bases in between. The CDR3 contains 14 residues. Written as DNA, the CDR3 is TGTGCCAGCTCACCACCGAGCAGCCAAGAGACCCAGTACTTC. Translation: CASSPPSSQETQYF. The full variable domain, completed using reference TRBV18 and TRBJ2-5, is NAGVMQNPRHLVRRRGQEARLRCSPMKGHSHVYWYRQLPEEGLKFMVYLQKENIIDESGMPKERFSAEFPKEGPSILRIQQVVRGDSAAYFCASSPPSSQETQYFGPGTRLLVL.

This clone showed up just once. V and J are TRBV6-6 and TRBJ1-5; D uncertain. The CDR3 is made up of 16 amino acids. Germline CDR1 and CDR2: MNHNY and SVGAGI (reference sequence). V shed 3 bases and J shed 0 bases, with 12 bases lying between them. For the CDR3, the DNA is TGTGCCAGCAGTTATTACCCCGGGGTTAGCAATCAGCCCCAGCATTTT. Its translation: CASSYYPGVSNQPQHF.

This clone came up a few times. V and J are TRBV11-1 and TRBJ2-7, with D possibly matching TRBD2 (6 bases). Germline V CDR1 and CDR2: SGHAT, FQDESV (reference sequence). Trimming removed 5 bases at V and 7 bases at J, with 18 bases between. CDR3 length: 14 residues. The CDR3 DNA follows: TGTGCCAGCAGCCGGGCGGGACTCCCGGGGGAGCAGTACGTC. This encodes CASSRAGLPGEQYV.

The V call is TRBV28, the J call TRBJ1-6; 7 nucleotides agree with TRBD1. The CDR3 has 14 amino acids. Unmatched junction bases numbered 6, after V lost 6 bases and J lost 7 bases. Germline values: CDR1 MDHEN, CDR2 SYDVKM. The CDR3 nucleotides read TGTGCCAGCAGAGCAGGGGGAGGCAATTCACCCCTCCACTTT. As protein: CASRAGGGNSPLHF.

The gene calls are TRBV6-5 and TRBJ2-7, with 16 bases aligning to TRBD2. The CDR3 loop spans 15 amino acids. CDR1 and CDR2 from the germline V gene are MNHEY and SVGAGI. The J segment lost 4 bases and the V segment lost 6 bases, leaving 3 bases of the junction unmatched. CDR3 nucleotide sequence: TGTGCCAGCAGGGGGGGACTAGCGGGAGGGTACGAGCAGTACTTC. Translating it yields CASRGGLAGGYEQYF.

This clone was detected only once. V usage is TRBV7-2 and J usage is TRBJ2-3; TRBD2 aligns across 8 bases. Germline CDR1 and CDR2: SGHTA and FQGNSA. This CDR3 has 16 amino acids. Germline trimming cut 5 bases from V and 1 base from J; bases unmatched to any gene: 8. CDR3 amino acids: CASSQGAGGGTDTQYF. The DNA for the CDR3 is TGTGCCAGCAGCCAAGGGGCGGGAGGTGGCACAGATACGCAGTATTTT.

By its share, this clone is medium-sized (0.01 to 0.1%). V and J are TRBV5-1 and TRBJ2-2; D possibly uses TRBD1 or TRBD2 (5 bases each). The CDR3 spans 16 residues. Germline assignment: CDR1 SGHRS and CDR2 YFSETQ. The V gene lost 3 bases and the J gene lost 1 base, with 13 bases spanning the gap. CDR3 amino acids: CASSSGAVENTGELFF. In DNA form, the CDR3 reads TGCGCCAGCAGCTCCGGGGCGGTAGAGAACACCGGGGAGCTGTTTTTT.

Details on this clone: This CDR3 is also generated by other DNA sequences in the sample. This chain uses TRBV7-3 with TRBJ2-1; D is perhaps TRBD2 (5 bases). Germline lookup yields CDR1 SGHTA and CDR2 FQGTGA. V lost 3 bases and J lost 5, with 8 bases in between. CDR3 length: 13 residues. CDR3 protein: CASSLTGNNEQFF. The CDR3 DNA reads TGTGCCAGCAGCTTGACCGGGAACAATGAGCAGTTCTTC.

The CDR3 nucleotides read TGCAGCGTCGAGCGGGGTGCCTACAATGAGCAGTTCTTC. It is translated as CSVERGAYNEQFF. This chain joins TRBV29-1 and TRBJ2-1; TRBD2 matches 7 bases. Germline V gene lookup returns CDR1 SQVTM and CDR2 ANQGSEA. The length of the CDR3 is 13 residues. J gave up 2 bases and V 6 bases, and 4 bases lay outside the gene matches.

The gene calls are TRBV27 and TRBJ2-3; 10 bases map to TRBD2. Germline V gene data show CDR1 as MNHEY and CDR2 as SMNVEV (reference sequence). With V trimmed by 6 bases and J by 0 bases, 6 bases remained unmatched. CDR3 length: 16 residues. The CDR3 is CASSRGLAQSTDTQYF. The CDR3 DNA is TGTGCCAGCAGCCGGGGACTAGCGCAAAGCACAGATACGCAGTATTTT.

The genes are TRBV5-4 and TRBJ2-7; D is perhaps TRBD2 (5 bases). This CDR3 contains 13 residues. Germline V gives CDR1 SGHNT, CDR2 YYREEE (reference sequence). Trimming pared 7 bases from V and 3 bases from J, leaving 14 bases between. The CDR3, as DNA: TGTGCCAGCCGCGGAGGAGCGAACTACGAGCAGTACTTC. Translated, it gives CASRGGANYEQYF.

This chain joins TRBV6-5 and TRBJ1-2; 7 nucleotides match TRBD1. The V gene's germline CDR1 is MNHEY and CDR2 SVGAGI. The CDR3 runs to 14 residues. V dropped 6 bases and J dropped 4; count of bases not matched to a gene: 8. CDR3 amino acids: CASSADRAPYGYTF. CDR3 DNA sequence: TGTGCCAGCAGCGCTGACAGGGCCCCCTATGGCTACACCTTC.

This chain connects TRBV28 to TRBJ2-5; D is unresolved. Deletions cut 6 bases from V and 5 bases from J, with 16 bases between. The CDR3 extends over 14 amino acids. Germline V gives CDR1 MDHEN, CDR2 SYDVKM. CDR3 loop: CASSSPTPRETQYF. In DNA form, the CDR3 reads TGTGCCAGCAGCTCACCCACCCCAAGGGAGACCCAGTACTTC.

The chain carries TRBV29-1 and TRBJ2-1; 7 positions agree with TRBD2. CDR1 SQVTM and CDR2 ANQGSEA come from the germline V gene. Trimming took 1 base from V and 1 from J; bases not matched to a gene: 7. CDR3 size: 16 residues. CDR3 bases: TGCAGCGTTGAAGGTCCCCTAGCGGAATCCTACAATGAGCAGTTCTTC. This codes for CSVEGPLAESYNEQFF.